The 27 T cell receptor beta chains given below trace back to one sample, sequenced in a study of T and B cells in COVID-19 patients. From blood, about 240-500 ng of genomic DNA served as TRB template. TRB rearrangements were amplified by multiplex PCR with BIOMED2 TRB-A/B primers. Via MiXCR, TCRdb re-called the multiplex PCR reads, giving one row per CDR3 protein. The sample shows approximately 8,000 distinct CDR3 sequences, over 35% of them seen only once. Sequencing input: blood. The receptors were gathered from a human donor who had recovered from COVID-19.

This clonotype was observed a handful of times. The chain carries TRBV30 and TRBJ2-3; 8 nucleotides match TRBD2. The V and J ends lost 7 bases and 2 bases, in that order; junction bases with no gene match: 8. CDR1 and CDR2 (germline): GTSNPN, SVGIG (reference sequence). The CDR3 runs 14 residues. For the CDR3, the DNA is TGTGCCTACCCTGCGGGGGGCCACACAGATACGCAGTATTTT. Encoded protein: CAYPAGGHTDTQYF.

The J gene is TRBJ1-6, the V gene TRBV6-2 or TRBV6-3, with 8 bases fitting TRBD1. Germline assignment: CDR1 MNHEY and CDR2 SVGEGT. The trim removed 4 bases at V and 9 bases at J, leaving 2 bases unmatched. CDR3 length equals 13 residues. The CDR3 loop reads CASSLGQVSPLHF. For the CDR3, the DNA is TGTGCCAGCAGTTTGGGACAGGTTTCACCCCTCCACTTT.

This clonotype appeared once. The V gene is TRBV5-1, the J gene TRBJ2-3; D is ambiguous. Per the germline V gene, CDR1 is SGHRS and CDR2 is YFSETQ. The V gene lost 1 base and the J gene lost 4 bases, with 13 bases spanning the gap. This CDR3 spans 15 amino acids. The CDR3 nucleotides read TGCGCCAGCAGCTTGCAGGCTAGAGACTCAGATACGCAGTATTTT. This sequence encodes CASSLQARDSDTQYF.

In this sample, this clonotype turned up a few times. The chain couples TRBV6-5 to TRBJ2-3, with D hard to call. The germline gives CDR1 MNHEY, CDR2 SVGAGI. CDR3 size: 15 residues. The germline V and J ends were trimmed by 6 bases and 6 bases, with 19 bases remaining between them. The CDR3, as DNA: TGTGCCAGCAGGGCTGAGAAGCCCGCCGACGATACGCAGTATTTT. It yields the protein CASRAEKPADDTQYF.

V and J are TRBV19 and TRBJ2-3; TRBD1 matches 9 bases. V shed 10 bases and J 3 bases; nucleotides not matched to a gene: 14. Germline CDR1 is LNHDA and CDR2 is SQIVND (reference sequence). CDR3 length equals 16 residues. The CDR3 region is CATNPGTGPGTDTQYF. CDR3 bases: TGTGCCACCAACCCCGGGACAGGGCCCGGGACAGATACGCAGTATTTT.

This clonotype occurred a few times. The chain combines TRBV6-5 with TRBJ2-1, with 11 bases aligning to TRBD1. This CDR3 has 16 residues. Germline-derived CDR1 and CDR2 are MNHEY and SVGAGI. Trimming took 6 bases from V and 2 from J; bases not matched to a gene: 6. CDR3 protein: CASRDRDRGAYNEQFF. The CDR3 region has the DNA TGTGCCAGCAGGGATCGGGACAGGGGGGCCTACAATGAGCAGTTCTTC.

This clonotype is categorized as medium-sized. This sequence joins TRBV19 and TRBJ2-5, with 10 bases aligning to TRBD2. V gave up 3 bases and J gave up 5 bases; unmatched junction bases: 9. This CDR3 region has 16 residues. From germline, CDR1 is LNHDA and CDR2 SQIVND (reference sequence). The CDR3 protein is CASSIPSGGALETQYF. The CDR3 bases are TGTGCCAGTAGTATCCCGAGCGGGGGGGCCTTGGAGACCCAGTACTTC.

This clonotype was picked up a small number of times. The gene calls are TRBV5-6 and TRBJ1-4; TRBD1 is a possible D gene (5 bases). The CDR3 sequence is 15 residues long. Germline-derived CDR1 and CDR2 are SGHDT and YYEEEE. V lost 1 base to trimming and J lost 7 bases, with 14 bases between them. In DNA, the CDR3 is TGTGCCAGCAGCTTGCGTGGGGCGGGTGGTGAAAAACTGTTTTTT. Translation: CASSLRGAGGEKLFF.

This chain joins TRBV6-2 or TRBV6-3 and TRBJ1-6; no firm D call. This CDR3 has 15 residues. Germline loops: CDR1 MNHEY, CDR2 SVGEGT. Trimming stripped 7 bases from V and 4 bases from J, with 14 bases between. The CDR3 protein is CASNSWESYNSPLHF. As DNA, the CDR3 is TGTGCCAGCAATTCGTGGGAGAGTTATAATTCACCCCTCCACTTT.

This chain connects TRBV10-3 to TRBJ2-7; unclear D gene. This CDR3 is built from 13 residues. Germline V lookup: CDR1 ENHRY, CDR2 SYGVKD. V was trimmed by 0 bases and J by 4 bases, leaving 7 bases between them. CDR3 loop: CAISESWEYEQYF. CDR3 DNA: TGTGCCATCAGTGAGTCGTGGGAATACGAGCAGTACTTC.

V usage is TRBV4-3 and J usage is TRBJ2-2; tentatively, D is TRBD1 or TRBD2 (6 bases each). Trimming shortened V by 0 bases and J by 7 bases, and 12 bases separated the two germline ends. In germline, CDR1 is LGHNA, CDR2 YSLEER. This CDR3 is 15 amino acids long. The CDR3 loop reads CASSQEEGGVGELFF. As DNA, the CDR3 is TGCGCCAGCAGCCAAGAGGAGGGGGGCGTCGGGGAGCTGTTTTTT.

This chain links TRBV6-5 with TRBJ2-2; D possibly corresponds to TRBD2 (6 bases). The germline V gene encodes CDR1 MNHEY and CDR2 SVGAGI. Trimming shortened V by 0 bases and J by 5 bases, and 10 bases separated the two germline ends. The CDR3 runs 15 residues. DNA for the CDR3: TGTGCCAGCAGTTACTCTACCGGGGGTACCGGGGAGCTGTTTTTT. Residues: CASSYSTGGTGELFF.

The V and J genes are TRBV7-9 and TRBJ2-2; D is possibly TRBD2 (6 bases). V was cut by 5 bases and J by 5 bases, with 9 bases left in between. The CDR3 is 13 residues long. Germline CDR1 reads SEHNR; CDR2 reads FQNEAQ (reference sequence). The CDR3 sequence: CASSPRGTGELFF. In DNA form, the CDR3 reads TGTGCCAGCAGCCCCCGGGGGACCGGGGAGCTGTTTTTT.

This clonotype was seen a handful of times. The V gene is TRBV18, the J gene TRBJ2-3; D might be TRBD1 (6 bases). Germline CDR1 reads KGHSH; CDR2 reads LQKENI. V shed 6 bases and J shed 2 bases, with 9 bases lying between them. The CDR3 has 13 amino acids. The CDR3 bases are TGTGCCAGCTCCCAGGGGACCACAGATACGCAGTATTTT. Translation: CASSQGTTDTQYF. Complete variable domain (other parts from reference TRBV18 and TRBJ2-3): NAGVMQNPRHLVRRRGQEARLRCSPMKGHSHVYWYRQLPEEGLKFMVYLQKENIIDESGMPKERFSAEFPKEGPSILRIQQVVRGDSAAYFCASSQGTTDTQYFGPGTRLTVL.

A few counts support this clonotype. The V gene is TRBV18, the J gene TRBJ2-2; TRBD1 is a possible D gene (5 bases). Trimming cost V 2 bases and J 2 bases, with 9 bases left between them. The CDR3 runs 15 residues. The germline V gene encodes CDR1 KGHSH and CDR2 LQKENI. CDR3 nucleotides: TGTGCCAGCTCACCAGACAGCTTTAACACCGGGGAGCTGTTTTTT. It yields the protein CASSPDSFNTGELFF.

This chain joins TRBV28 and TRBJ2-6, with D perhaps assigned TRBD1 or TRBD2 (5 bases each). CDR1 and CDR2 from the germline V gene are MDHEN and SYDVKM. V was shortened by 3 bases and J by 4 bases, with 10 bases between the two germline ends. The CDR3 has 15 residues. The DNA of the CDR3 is TGTGCCAGCAGTTTCGGGGCGCGAGGGGCCAACGTCCTGACTTTC. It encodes CASSFGARGANVLTF. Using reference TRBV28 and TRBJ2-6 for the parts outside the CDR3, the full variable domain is DVKVTQSSRYLVKRTGEKVFLECVQDMDHENMFWYRQDPGLGLRLIYFSYDVKMKEKGDIPEGYSVSREKKERFSLILESASTNQTSMYLCASSFGARGANVLTFGAGSRLTVL.

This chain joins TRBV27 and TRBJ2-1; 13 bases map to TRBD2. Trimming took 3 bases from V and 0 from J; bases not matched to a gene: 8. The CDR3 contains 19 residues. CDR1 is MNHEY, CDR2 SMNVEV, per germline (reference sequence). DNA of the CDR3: TGTGCCAGCAGTTTCCCGACTAGCGGGGGGCCGAGCTCCTACAATGAGCAGTTCTTC. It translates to CASSFPTSGGPSSYNEQFF.

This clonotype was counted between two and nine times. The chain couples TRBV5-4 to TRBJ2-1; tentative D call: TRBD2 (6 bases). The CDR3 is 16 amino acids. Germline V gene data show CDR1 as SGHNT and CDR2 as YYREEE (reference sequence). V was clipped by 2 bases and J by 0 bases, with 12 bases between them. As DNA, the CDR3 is TGTGCCAGCAGCTTAAAACTAGCTTACTCCTACAATGAGCAGTTCTTC. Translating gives CASSLKLAYSYNEQFF.

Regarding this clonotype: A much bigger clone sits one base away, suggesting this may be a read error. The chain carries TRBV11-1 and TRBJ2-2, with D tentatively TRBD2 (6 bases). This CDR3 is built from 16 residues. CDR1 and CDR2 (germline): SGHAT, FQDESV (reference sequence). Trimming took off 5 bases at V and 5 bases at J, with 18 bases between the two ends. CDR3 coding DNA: TGTGCCAGCAGCACCCCCCGTGTGGGGGGTACCGGGGAGCTGTTTTTT. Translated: CASSTPRVGGTGELFF.

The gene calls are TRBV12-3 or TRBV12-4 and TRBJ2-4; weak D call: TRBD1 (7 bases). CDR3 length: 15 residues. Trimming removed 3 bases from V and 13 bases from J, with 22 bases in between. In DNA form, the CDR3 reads TGTGCCAGCAGTTTCGCGGGACAGTCTAGGGCTCAGCAGTACTTC. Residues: CASSFAGQSRAQQYF.

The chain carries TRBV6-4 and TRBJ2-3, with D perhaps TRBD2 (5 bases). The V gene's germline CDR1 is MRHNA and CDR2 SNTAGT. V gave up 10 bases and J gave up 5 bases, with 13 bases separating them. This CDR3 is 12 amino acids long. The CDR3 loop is CATSGEGDTQYF. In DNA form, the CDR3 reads TGTGCCACCAGCGGCGAGGGAGATACGCAGTATTTT.

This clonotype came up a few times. CDR3 amino acids: CASSVDREETQYF. In DNA form, the CDR3 reads TGTGCCAGTAGTGTGGACAGAGAAGAGACCCAGTACTTC. The J gene is TRBJ2-5, the V gene TRBV19; TRBD1 might be the D (6 bases). With 5 bases removed from V and 3 bases from J, the gap between germline ends came to 10 bases. There are 13 residues in the CDR3. CDR1 and CDR2 from the germline V gene are LNHDA and SQIVND (reference sequence).

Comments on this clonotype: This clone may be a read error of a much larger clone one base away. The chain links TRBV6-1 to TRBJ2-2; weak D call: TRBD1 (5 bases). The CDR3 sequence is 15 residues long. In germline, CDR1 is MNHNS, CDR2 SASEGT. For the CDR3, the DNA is TGTGCCATCAGTGCAGGGCAGGTCAGCACCGGGGAGCTGTTTTTT. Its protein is CAISAGQVSTGELFF.

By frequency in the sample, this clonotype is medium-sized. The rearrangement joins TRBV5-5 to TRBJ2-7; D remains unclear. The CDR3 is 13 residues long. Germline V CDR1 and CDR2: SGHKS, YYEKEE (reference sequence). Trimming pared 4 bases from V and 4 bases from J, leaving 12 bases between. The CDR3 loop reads CASSPPSVYEQYF. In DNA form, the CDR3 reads TGTGCCAGCAGCCCCCCGTCGGTATACGAGCAGTACTTC.

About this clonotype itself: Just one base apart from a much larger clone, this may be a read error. The CDR3 nucleotides read TGTGCCAGCAGTACGTTCTCGGATACGCAGTATTTT. Its translation: CASSTFSDTQYF. The chain is built from TRBV6-2 or TRBV6-3 and TRBJ2-3, with no clear D. Germline CDR1 reads MNHEY; CDR2 reads SVGEGT. Trimming cost V 5 bases and J 6 bases, with 9 bases left between them. The CDR3 has 12 amino acids.

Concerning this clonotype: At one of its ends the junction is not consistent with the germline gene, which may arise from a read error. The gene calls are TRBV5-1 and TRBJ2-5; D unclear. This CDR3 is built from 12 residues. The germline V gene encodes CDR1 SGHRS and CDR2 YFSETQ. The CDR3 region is CASSFSEETQYF. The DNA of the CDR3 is TGTGCCAGCAGCTTTTCGGAAGAGACCCAGTACTTC.

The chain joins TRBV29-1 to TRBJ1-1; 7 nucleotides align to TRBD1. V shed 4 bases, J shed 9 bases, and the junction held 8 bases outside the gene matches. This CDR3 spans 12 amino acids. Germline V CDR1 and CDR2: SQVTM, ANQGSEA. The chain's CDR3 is CSVAAGGNQAFF. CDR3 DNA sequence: TGCAGCGTTGCCGCAGGGGGTAATCAAGCTTTCTTT.